The 21 T cell receptor beta chains below all came from one sample that was sequenced in a study of T cells after yellow fever vaccination. TCRdb re-derived calls from the 5' RACE reads in MiXCR, one entry per CDR3 protein. The sample holds about 580,000 distinct CDR3 sequences, about a sixth seen once. The starting material was PBMCs, obtained 5 days after the first yellow fever vaccination. The receptors here all came from a man between 18 and 35 years old who received the YFV17D yellow fever vaccine.

This clonotype was seen a few times. The rearrangement joins TRBV9 to TRBJ2-3; maybe TRBD1 (6 bases). V dropped 4 bases and J dropped 2 bases, with 20 bases sitting between them. This CDR3 is built from 17 residues. Germline assignment: CDR1 SGDLS and CDR2 YYNGEE. The chain's CDR3 is CASSTYSGTSYTDTQYF. CDR3 sequence (DNA): TGTGCCAGCAGCACCTACTCCGGGACAAGCTACACAGATACGCAGTATTTT.

This chain uses TRBV19 with TRBJ2-4, with 10 positions matching TRBD1. CDR3 length: 14 amino acids. Germline V CDR1 and CDR2: LNHDA, SQIVND (reference sequence). The V and J ends lost 7 bases and 4 bases, in that order; junction bases with no gene match: 4. The CDR3 is CASMPGQGKNIQYF. As DNA, the CDR3 is TGTGCCAGTATGCCGGGACAGGGGAAAAACATTCAGTACTTC.

The DNA for the CDR3 is TGCGCCAGCAGCCAAGATTTGTCGGGGGCCGGGGAGACCCAGTACTTC. This codes for CASSQDLSGAGETQYF. The V call is TRBV4-3, the J call TRBJ2-5; D may be TRBD1 or TRBD2 (6 bases each). Germline V lookup: CDR1 LGHNA, CDR2 YSLEER. This CDR3 has 16 residues. V was shortened by 0 bases and J by 5 bases, with 16 bases between the two germline ends.

The J gene is TRBJ1-1, the V gene TRBV9, with a tentative D call TRBD1 (6 bases). The CDR3 loop spans 15 amino acids. The germline V gene encodes CDR1 SGDLS and CDR2 YYNGEE. V was trimmed by 6 bases and J by 6 bases, leaving 21 bases between them. The CDR3 is CASTRGQGKGSEAFF. CDR3 DNA sequence: TGTGCCAGCACCCGGGGGCAGGGGAAGGGGTCTGAAGCTTTCTTT. Filled out from reference TRBV9 and TRBJ1-1, the complete variable domain reads DSGVTQTPKHLITATGQRVTLRCSPRSGDLSVYWYQQSLDQGLQFLIQYYNGEERAKGNILERFSAQQFPDLHSELNLSSLELGDSALYFCASTRGQGKGSEAFFGQGTRLTVV.

CDR3 nucleotide sequence: TGCGCCAGCAGTCAACAGGGGGCCGGGTCTAGCACAGATACGCAGTATTTT. Its protein product is CASSQQGAGSSTDTQYF. The chain is built from TRBV23-1 and TRBJ2-3, with TRBD1 identical over 8 bases. TRBV23-1 is labeled an ORF, and its function is uncertain. There are 17 residues in the CDR3. The trim removed 2 bases at V and 0 bases at J, leaving 7 bases unmatched.

The chain links TRBV28 to TRBJ2-7; no definite D call. The ends were cut back, 6 bases at V and 5 bases at J, with 20 bases in the middle. This CDR3 is 15 amino acids long. The germline gives CDR1 MDHEN, CDR2 SYDVKM. For the CDR3, the DNA is TGTGCCAGCAGCCCCCATGCTGCTCGCACTCACGAGCAGTACGTC. Translated: CASSPHAARTHEQYV.

The V call is TRBV12-3 or TRBV12-4, the J call TRBJ2-1; 13 nucleotides agree with TRBD2. The CDR3 runs 16 residues. Losses at the gene ends were 6 bases for V and 9 bases for J; bases not matched to a gene: 11. CDR3 protein: CASSHGTSGVLGEQFF. The CDR3 region has the DNA TGTGCCAGCAGCCACGGGACTAGCGGGGTATTGGGTGAGCAGTTCTTC.

This sequence joins TRBV7-9 and TRBJ2-1; D not certain. Trimming removed 2 bases at V and 6 bases at J, with 11 bases between. The germline gives CDR1 SEHNR, CDR2 FQNEAQ (reference sequence). The CDR3 loop spans 14 amino acids. CDR3 sequence: CASSLFFQLNEQFF. CDR3 nucleotide sequence: TGTGCCAGCAGCTTATTCTTCCAGCTCAATGAGCAGTTCTTC.

This clonotype came up many times. The rearrangement joins TRBV11-1 to TRBJ1-1; the D gene is possibly TRBD1 (5 bases). Trimming took 3 bases from V and 1 from J, leaving 9 bases between them. Germline V gene data show CDR1 as SGHAT and CDR2 as FQDESV (reference sequence). CDR3 length equals 14 residues. CDR3 sequence reads: CASSFGTANTEAFF. Written as DNA, the CDR3 is TGTGCCAGCAGCTTCGGGACGGCGAACACTGAAGCTTTCTTT.

This clonotype was detected only a few times. The genes are TRBV5-1 and TRBJ1-1; no clear D. Germline assignment: CDR1 SGHRS and CDR2 YFSETQ. CDR3 length: 12 amino acids. Trimming pared 4 bases from V and 0 bases from J, leaving 4 bases between. CDR3 amino acids: CASSTVNTEAFF. CDR3 DNA: TGCGCCAGCAGCACAGTGAACACTGAAGCTTTCTTT.

This sequence joins TRBV6-2 or TRBV6-3 and TRBJ2-7; perhaps D is TRBD1 or TRBD2 (5 bases each). Germline CDR1 is MNHEY and CDR2 is SVGEGT. This CDR3 is 14 amino acids long. Trimming shortened V by 3 bases and J by 6 bases, and 15 bases separated the two germline ends. The CDR3 is CASSYSVSRGEQYF. The CDR3 DNA sequence: TGTGCCAGCAGTTATTCCGTCTCGAGGGGCGAGCAGTACTTC.

This clonotype showed up just a few times. This sequence joins TRBV11-1 and TRBJ2-5, with 11 positions matching TRBD1. The CDR3 sequence is 19 residues long. Germline V CDR1 and CDR2: SGHAT, FQDESV (reference sequence). V trimming: 2 bases; J trimming: 5 bases; junction bases outside the gene matches: 16. DNA of the CDR3: TGTGCCAGCAGCTTATCGGCCCGGACAGGGGGCCGGTCAATGGAGACCCAGTACTTC. Translating it yields CASSLSARTGGRSMETQYF.

This clonotype was counted a few times. J is TRBJ1-4 and V is TRBV5-6; TRBD1 matches 10 bases. Germline CDR1 and CDR2: SGHDT and YYEEEE. V lost 3 bases to trimming and J lost 8 bases; unmatched junction nucleotides: 7. The CDR3 extends over 15 amino acids. In DNA, the CDR3 is TGTGCCAGCAGCTCCCGGGACAGGGGATGGGAAAAACTGTTTTTT. This sequence encodes CASSSRDRGWEKLFF.

The chain couples TRBV20-1 to TRBJ2-7; 7 bases fit TRBD2. The ends lost 5 bases at V and 2 bases at J; junction bases unmatched: 6. This CDR3 spans 13 amino acids. In germline, CDR1 is DFQATT, CDR2 SNEGSKA (reference sequence). The CDR3 DNA sequence: TGCAGTGCTCCGGGGGAGGGTACCTACGAGCAGTACTTC. This encodes CSAPGEGTYEQYF.

The rearrangement links TRBV12-3 or TRBV12-4 to TRBJ1-2; maybe TRBD1 (5 bases). The CDR3 spans 15 residues. The V end lost 7 bases, the J end lost 4 bases, and 19 bases lay between the germline ends. CDR3 protein: CASTQGGTAGYGYTF. CDR3 nucleotides: TGTGCCAGCACCCAGGGCGGAACCGCGGGCTATGGCTACACCTTC.

The V gene is TRBV4-2, the J gene TRBJ1-5; D uncertain. Germline values: CDR1 LGHNA, CDR2 YNFKEQ. CDR3 length: 15 residues. V lost 0 bases and J 0 bases, leaving 6 bases between the germline ends. CDR3 loop: CASSQELSSNQPQHF. As DNA, the CDR3 is TGTGCCAGCAGCCAAGAACTATCTAGCAATCAGCCCCAGCATTTT.

The chain has TRBV12-3 or TRBV12-4 and TRBJ2-5, with TRBD2 as a possible D gene (6 bases). This CDR3 is built from 14 residues. The ends were cut back, 7 bases at V and 5 bases at J, with 17 bases in the middle. CDR3 sequence (DNA): TGTGCCAGCACCTCCGAGGCCGGAGGGGAGACCCAGTACTTC. Translating it yields CASTSEAGGETQYF.

This clonotype was observed a handful of times. V and J are TRBV2 and TRBJ2-2, with 9 bases identical to TRBD2. The CDR3 runs 15 residues. Germline V gene lookup returns CDR1 SNHLY and CDR2 FYNNEI. Losses at the gene ends were 4 bases for V and 5 bases for J; bases not matched to a gene: 5. Here the CDR3 reads CASSGGLAGTGELFF. CDR3 DNA sequence: TGTGCCAGCAGTGGAGGGCTAGCGGGGACCGGGGAGCTGTTTTTT.

This clonotype was observed many times. V is TRBV14 and J is TRBJ1-4, with no clear D. This CDR3 region has 15 residues. The germline gives CDR1 SGHDN, CDR2 FVKESK. Trimming took off 0 bases at V and 3 bases at J, with 8 bases between the two ends. CDR3 region: CASSQEWASNEKLFF. Written as DNA, the CDR3 is TGTGCCAGCAGCCAAGAATGGGCTTCTAATGAAAAACTGTTTTTT.

The V gene is TRBV10-3, the J gene TRBJ2-1, with D perhaps given as TRBD1 or TRBD2 (5 bases each). Germline-derived CDR1 and CDR2 are ENHRY and SYGVKD. There are 16 residues in the CDR3. V shed 3 bases and J shed 9 bases, with 21 bases lying between them. CDR3 loop: CAISERSPREGLEQFF. The CDR3 bases are TGTGCCATCAGTGAAAGGTCCCCCCGTGAGGGGCTTGAGCAGTTCTTC.

This rearrangement joins TRBV7-3 to TRBJ2-3; 10 bases are shared with TRBD2. The CDR3 is 16 residues long. The germline V gene has CDR1 SGHTA and CDR2 FQGTGA. After removal of 5 bases from V and 4 bases from J, the junction contained 9 bases not matched to a gene. The CDR3 DNA reads as TGTGCCAGCAGCCCCAGCGGGGGGGCCGGGGCAGATACGCAGTATTTT. It yields the protein CASSPSGGAGADTQYF.